This TCR beta chain was identified during a study of blood T cell repertoires in COVID-19. Method: immunoSEQ multiplex PCR; TCRdb's copy keeps in-frame clones and lacks some. The table has 150,000 or so clones, 70% to 85% seen once. Cohort 3 donors counted as recovered after two negative PCRs, clearance, or resolved symptoms. The sequencing input was PBMCs or T cells enriched from blood (not recorded which). This sequence was found in a man aged 50 or older who had recovered from COVID-19.

DNA for the CDR3: TGTGCCAGCAGCCAATATAGGAGCGGACGGTACCAAGAGACCCAGTACTTC. Encoded protein: CASSQYRSGRYQETQYF. The chain has TRBV3-1 (or the pseudogene TRBV3-2) and TRBJ2-5, with D possibly being TRBD2 (5 bases). V was clipped by 2 bases and J by 0 bases, with 16 bases between them. This CDR3 comprises 17 residues. Germline CDR1 is LGHDT and CDR2 is YNNKEL (reference sequence).